This TCR beta chain was captured in a study of OX40 agonist ivuxolimab in advanced cancers. Findings and limits, study-wide: Patients who responded partially at 0.1-3.0 mg/kg showed clonal expansion ranking among the lowest. Circulating CD4+ and CD8+ T cells showed clonal expansion by week 6 at 0.1 to 3.0 mg/kg.

As regards this clone: Its antigen is not identified.

Here immunoSEQ multiplex PCR was the method, and the copy in TCRdb shows in-frame clones only, minus some. The data hold about 92,000 clones, with around 80% observed a single time. In germline, CDR1 is ENHRY, CDR2 SYGVKD. The CDR3 runs to 15 residues. Trimming shortened V by 7 bases and J by 4 bases, and 19 bases separated the two germline ends. The rearrangement links TRBV10-3 to TRBJ1-2, with D perhaps TRBD1 (5 bases). The material was CD4+ or CD8+ T cells sorted from blood, obtained in a trial of the OX40 agonist ivuxolimab. The source is an adult with an advanced solid tumor such as melanoma, head and neck, liver or kidney cancer. This chain's CDR3 is CAIKSRDSAPYGYTF. For the CDR3, the DNA is TGTGCCATCAAATCACGGGACTCCGCGCCCTATGGCTACACCTTC.